This paragraph reports one T cell receptor (beta chain). Seattle patient enrollment occurred during active infection, with longitudinal follow-up thereafter. This specimen belongs to a study of blood T cell repertoires in COVID-19. Study-level information: Nucleic acid was either cDNA or gDNA, and it came from T cells, B-cell-depleted T cells, or PBMCs.

This CDR3 is 13 amino acids long. CDR1 and CDR2 from the germline V gene are SGHRS and YFSETQ. V shed 4 bases and J shed 5 bases, with 12 bases lying between them. Only in-frame clones appear in the TCRdb table, and some are missing; sequencing was by immunoSEQ multiplex PCR. The sample holds about 210,000 clones, about 85% seen once. The chain has TRBV5-1 and TRBJ2-5; D might be TRBD1 (6 bases). The TCR originated in an elderly woman with COVID-19, enrolled during active disease. The specimen sequenced was peripheral blood. The DNA for the CDR3 is TGCGCCAGCAGCGCCGGACAGTCCGAGACCCAGTACTTC. Amino acids: CASSAGQSETQYF.